This T cell receptor beta chain was sequenced for a study of cytomegalovirus exposure and HLA in healthy donors. Study context: Falling in the Caucasian-associated ancestry cluster were approximately 86% of 350 to 400 genotyped donors.

The PCR was carried out with 60 Vbeta primers and 13 Jbeta primers. Clones were read by immunoSEQ multiplex PCR, and TCRdb kept only the in-frame ones, dropping some. The table lists over 150,000 clones, 77% of them singletons. CDR3 length: 15 amino acids. V lost 10 bases, J lost 0 bases, and 9 bases stayed unmatched. Germline V gene lookup returns CDR1 SNHLY and CDR2 FYNNEI. Study results and caveats: An apparent linkage of common viral pathogens to several of the most significant clusters emerged in a later analysis. According to a later analysis, donors in an Asian-associated ancestry cluster reportedly had fewer N-insertions than the roughly 670-donor mean. The authors assumed roughly uniform sequencing depth across donors for presence/absence analyses.

As for this clone: Its antigen is currently unknown.

The chain employs TRBV2 and TRBJ2-1; 7 bases map to TRBD2. The receptor was isolated from a woman aged 30 to 39 in good health and CMV-seropositive. The sample taken for sequencing was PBMCs. The CDR3 bases are TGTGCCATCAAAGCGGGGCGGAGCTCCTACAATGAGCAGTTCTTC. Amino acid sequence: CAIKAGRSSYNEQFF.